Below are 12 T cell receptor beta chains sequenced from a single sample in a study of beta chain features in type 1 diabetes. Reverse transcription of all isolated RNA meant that expressed TCRB transcripts were sequenced. Sequencing used immunoSEQ multiplex PCR; TCRdb keeps in-frame clones, though not all of them. The sample includes nearly 350,000 clones, 9.3% of them seen just once. Their target antigens are unknown. General study results and limits: In every one of the four CD4+ subsets, TCRB CDR3s were moderately but significantly shorter in Type 1 diabetes patients.

The sample was central memory CD4+ T cells from blood. These receptors were obtained from a man aged 30 to 45 with type 1 diabetes.

The chain joins TRBV18 to TRBJ1-5; D remains ambiguous. The ends were cut back, 3 bases at V and 9 bases at J, with 12 bases in the middle. CDR1 and CDR2 from the germline V gene are KGHSH and LQKENI. This CDR3 contains 13 residues. The CDR3 reads CASSPSRSWPQHF. CDR3 DNA sequence: TGTGCCAGCTCACCGTCCCGGTCCTGGCCCCAGCATTTT.

The rearrangement joins TRBV7-9 to TRBJ1-1; 7 nucleotides line up with TRBD1. V dropped 4 bases and J dropped 11; count of bases not matched to a gene: 10. From germline, CDR1 is SEHNR and CDR2 FQNEAQ (reference sequence). The CDR3 consists of 13 residues. The CDR3 DNA follows: TGTGCCAGCAGCTCCTACGCCGGGACAGCGGCTTTCTTT. Translation gives CASSSYAGTAAFF.

This chain connects TRBV6-1 to TRBJ1-3; D is perhaps TRBD1 (5 bases). The length of the CDR3 is 17 residues. From germline, CDR1 is MNHNS and CDR2 SASEGT. Trimming removed 2 bases from V and 0 bases from J, with 14 bases in between. The CDR3 loop is CASSERGTGNSGNTIYF. The CDR3, as DNA: TGTGCCAGCAGTGAACGAGGGACGGGTAACTCTGGAAACACCATATATTTT.

V and J are TRBV10-1 and TRBJ2-5; D possibly corresponds to TRBD1 (6 bases). The better agreement between TRBJ2-7 and the DNA end casts doubt on the J call. The V gene's germline CDR1 is WNHNN and CDR2 SYGVQD (reference sequence). There are 13 residues in the CDR3. The CDR3 protein is CASSGAGVYEQYF. CDR3 in DNA: TGCGCCAGCAGTGGGGCAGGGGTATACGAGCAGTACTTC.

Ten or more counts support this clone. This chain uses TRBV10-3 with TRBJ2-5, with 8 positions matching TRBD1. J lost 5 bases, V lost 0 bases, and 2 bases had no gene match. Per germline, CDR1 ENHRY and CDR2 SYGVKD. CDR3 length: 14 amino acids. The CDR3 region is CAISESRQGETQYF. In DNA, the CDR3 is TGTGCCATCAGTGAGTCGAGACAGGGGGAGACCCAGTACTTC.

The chain links TRBV19 to TRBJ1-2; the D is unclear. Germline V CDR1 and CDR2: LNHDA, SQIVND (reference sequence). The CDR3 consists of 13 residues. Between the trimmed V and J ends, which lost 3 bases and 5 bases, there was a span of 10 bases. CDR3 amino acids: CASSMARLYGYTF. Written as DNA, the CDR3 is TGTGCCAGTAGTATGGCCAGGCTGTATGGCTACACCTTC.

This clone was counted only a few times. The chain employs TRBV5-1 and TRBJ2-4; D perhaps matches TRBD1 (6 bases). Germline V gives CDR1 SGHRS, CDR2 YFSETQ. The ends were cut back, 2 bases at V and 5 bases at J, with 14 bases in the middle. This CDR3 has 15 residues. CDR3 bases: TGCGCCAGCAGCTTAACCCAGGGGAAGGAAAACATTCAGTACTTC. It specifies CASSLTQGKENIQYF.

This clone came up a few times. V and J are TRBV6-6 and TRBJ2-2; 8 bases agree with TRBD2. Germline assignment: CDR1 MNHNY and CDR2 SVGAGI (reference sequence). The J segment lost 5 bases and the V segment lost 6 bases, leaving 11 bases of the junction unmatched. There are 16 residues in the CDR3. Here the CDR3 reads CASSTLLGGGTGELFF. CDR3 coding DNA: TGTGCCAGCAGCACCCTCCTTGGCGGGGGGACCGGGGAGCTGTTTTTT.

The V call is TRBV11-2, the J call TRBJ1-2, with TRBD1 as a possible D gene (6 bases). The CDR3 runs to 16 residues. Germline V gene lookup returns CDR1 SGHAT and CDR2 FQNNGV. The V gene lost 2 bases and the J gene lost 2 bases, with 15 bases spanning the gap. Here the CDR3 reads CASSLLVFGGNYGYTF. The DNA for the CDR3 is TGTGCCAGCAGCTTATTAGTCTTTGGGGGCAACTATGGCTACACCTTC.

CDR3 protein: CASSLGLRRRGAQETQYF. In nucleotides, the CDR3 is TGTGCCAGCAGCTTGGGGCTCCGTAGGCGGGGGGCCCAAGAGACCCAGTACTTC. The chain uses TRBV5-4 and TRBJ2-5, with 8 bases identical to TRBD2. The CDR3 has 18 amino acids. Germline CDR1 is SGHNT and CDR2 is YYREEE (reference sequence). V was clipped by 0 bases and J by 1 base; unmatched bases: 11. Looking up the rest from reference TRBV5-4 and TRBJ2-5 gives the full variable domain: ETGVTQSPTHLIKTRGQQVTLRCSSQSGHNTVSWYQQALGQGPQFIFQYYREEENGRGNFPPRFSGLQFPNYSSELNVNALELDDSALYLCASSLGLRRRGAQETQYFGPGTRLLVL.

The chain carries TRBV6-5 and TRBJ1-1; no definite D call. CDR1 is MNHEY and CDR2 is SVGAGI in the germline V gene. V was shortened by 6 bases and J by 3 bases, with 11 bases between the two germline ends. CDR3 length: 13 residues. CDR3 coding DNA: TGTGCCAGCAGCCCCGGCCGTCACACTGAAGCTTTCTTT. Residues: CASSPGRHTEAFF.

This clone was counted a few times. The genes are TRBV30 and TRBJ1-5; the D is unclear. The CDR3 runs to 13 residues. From germline, CDR1 is GTSNPN and CDR2 SVGIG (reference sequence). V lost 1 base to trimming and J lost 11 bases, with 15 bases between them. The CDR3 sequence: CAWSGLSGVAQHF. In DNA, the CDR3 is TGTGCCTGGAGTGGTCTCTCTGGGGTGGCCCAGCATTTT.